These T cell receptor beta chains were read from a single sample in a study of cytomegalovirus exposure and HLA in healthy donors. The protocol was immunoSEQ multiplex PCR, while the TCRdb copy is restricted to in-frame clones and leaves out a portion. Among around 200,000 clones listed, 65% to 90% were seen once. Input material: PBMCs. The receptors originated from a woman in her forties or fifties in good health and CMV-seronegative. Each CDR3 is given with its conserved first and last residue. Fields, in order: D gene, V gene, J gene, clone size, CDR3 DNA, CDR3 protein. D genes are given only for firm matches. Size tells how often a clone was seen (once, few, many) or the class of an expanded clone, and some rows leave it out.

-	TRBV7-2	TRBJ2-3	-	TGTGCCAGCAGCTTAGTCCTAGCCCCTCGCACAGATACGCAGTATTTT	CASSLVLAPRTDTQYF
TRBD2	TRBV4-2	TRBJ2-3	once	TGTGCCAGCAGTCCCCATGGTACTAGCGGGGCCGCCGATACGCAGTATTTT	CASSPHGTSGAADTQYF
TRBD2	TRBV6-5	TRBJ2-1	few	TGTGCCAGCCTAACTCGGGGGGGTGAGCAGTTCTTC	CASLTRGGEQFF
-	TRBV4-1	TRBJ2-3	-	TGCGCCAGCAGCCTGGGCCCTTCAGGAATGCAGTATTTT	CASSLGPSGMQYF
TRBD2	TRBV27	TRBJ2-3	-	TGTGCCAGCAGTTTATGGGTGACTAGCCCAAGCAAGAGCACAGATACGCAGTATTTT	CASSLWVTSPSKSTDTQYF
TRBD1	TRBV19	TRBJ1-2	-	TGTGCCAGTACAGGGGGCGTCCCTGATGGCTACACCTTC	CASTGGVPDGYTF
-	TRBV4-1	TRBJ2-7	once	TGCGCCAGCAGCCAAGAATCGGGTATTTCCTACGAGCAGTACTTC	CASSQESGISYEQYF
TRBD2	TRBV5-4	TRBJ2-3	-	TGTGCCAGCAGCTTGACCGGGACTAGGCGCACAGATACGCAGTATTTT	CASSLTGTRRTDTQYF
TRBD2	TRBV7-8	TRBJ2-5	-	TGTGCCAGCAGCTGGGGACTAGCGGGAGGTGAGACCCAGTACTTC	CASSWGLAGGETQYF
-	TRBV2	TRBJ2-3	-	TGTGCCAGCAGTGACATTCCAGGGCGTTATATAGCAGATACGCAGTATTTT	CASSDIPGRYIADTQYF
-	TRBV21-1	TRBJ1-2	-	TGTGCCAGCAGCAAAGTCTCGCAGTACTCATCTCTATGGAGGGGCTACACCTTC	CASSKVSQYSSLWRGYTF
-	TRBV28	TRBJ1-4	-	TGTGCCAGCAGGTTACTGCATAGACTGTTTTTT	CASRLLHRLFF
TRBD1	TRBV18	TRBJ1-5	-	TGTGCCAGCTCACCCAGGCAGGGGGACAATCAGCCCCAGCATTTT	CASSPRQGDNQPQHF
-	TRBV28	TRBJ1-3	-	TGTGCCAGCAGTTTAAGAAGCGCTGGAATAAACACCATATATTTT	CASSLRSAGINTIYF
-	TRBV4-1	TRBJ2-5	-	TGCGCCAGCAGCCAATTAGGGTCAGGGGAGCGCCAAGAGACCCAGTACTTC	CASSQLGSGERQETQYF
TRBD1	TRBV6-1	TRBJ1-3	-	TGTGCCAGCAGTAACAGGGGGAACTCTGGAAACACCATATATTTT	CASSNRGNSGNTIYF
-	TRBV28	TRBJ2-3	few	TGTGCCAGCAGTTTTTTAAGCGGCACAGATACGCAGTATTTT	CASSFLSGTDTQYF
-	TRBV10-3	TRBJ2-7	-	TGTGCCATCAGTGTGGGCAGGGAGGTATCCGAGCAGTACTTC	CAISVGREVSEQYF
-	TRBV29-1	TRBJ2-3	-	TGCAGCGTTGAGAAGCAAACAGATACGCAGTATTTT	CSVEKQTDTQYF
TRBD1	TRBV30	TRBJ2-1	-	TGTGCCTGGAGTCAGGGGGAGAGGATCCTAAATGAGCAGTTCTTC	CAWSQGERILNEQFF
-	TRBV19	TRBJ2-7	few	TGTGCCAGTAGGTTCAGGGGCGAAGGCTCCTACGAGCAGTACTTC	CASRFRGEGSYEQYF
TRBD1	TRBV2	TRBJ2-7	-	TGTGCCAGCAGTGGGGACAGGGCCCACGAGCAGTACTTC	CASSGDRAHEQYF
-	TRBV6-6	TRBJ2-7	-	TGTGCCAGCAGTTACTCCATAAAGGGGTACGAGCAGTACTTC	CASSYSIKGYEQYF
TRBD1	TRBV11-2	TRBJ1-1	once	TGTGCCAGCAGCCATACCCCACCGGACAGGCCTAACACTGAAGCTTTCTTT	CASSHTPPDRPNTEAFF
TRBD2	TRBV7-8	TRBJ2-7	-	TGTGCCAGCAGCTTGGGGGGGACTACCTACGAGCAGTACTTC	CASSLGGTTYEQYF
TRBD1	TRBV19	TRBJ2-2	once	TGTGCCAGTAGCATGGGACAGCAGTTAACCGGGGAGCTGTTTTTT	CASSMGQQLTGELFF
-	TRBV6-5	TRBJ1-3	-	TGTGCCAGCAGGGACAGCCTTCGCTCTGGAAACACCATATATTTT	CASRDSLRSGNTIYF
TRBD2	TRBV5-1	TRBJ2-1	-	TGCGCCAGCAGCTTGGAGACTAGCGGGAGATACAATGAGCAGTTCTTC	CASSLETSGRYNEQFF
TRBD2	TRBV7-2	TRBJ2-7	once	TGTGCCAGCAGCCCAGGACTAGCGGGAGGGAAGACCTACGAGCAGTACTTC	CASSPGLAGGKTYEQYF
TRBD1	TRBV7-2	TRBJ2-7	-	TGTGCCAGCAGCCGAAAAGGGGACAGGGTCTCCTACGAGCAGTACTTC	CASSRKGDRVSYEQYF
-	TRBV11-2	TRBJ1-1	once	TGTGCCAGCAGCTTTTCAGGTTTAAACACTGAAGCTTTCTTT	CASSFSGLNTEAFF
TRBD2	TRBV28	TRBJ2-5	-	TGTGCCAGCAGGGTAGCGGGAGGGGGAGAGACCCAGTACTTC	CASRVAGGGETQYF
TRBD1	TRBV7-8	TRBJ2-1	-	TGTGCCAGCGGGGAACAGGGGCGGTATGAGCAGTTCTTC	CASGEQGRYEQFF
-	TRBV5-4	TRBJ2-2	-	TGTGCCAGCAGCTTGGCCGGCAGGGCGAATACCGGGGAGCTGTTTTTT	CASSLAGRANTGELFF
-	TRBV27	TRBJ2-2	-	TGTGCCAGCAAGGAGTCGAACACCGGGGAGCTGTTTTTT	CASKESNTGELFF
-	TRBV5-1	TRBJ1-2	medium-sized	TGCGCCAGCAGCCCGGGATCCTATTCCCCCGGCTACACCTTC	CASSPGSYSPGYTF
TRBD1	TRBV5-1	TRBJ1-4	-	TGCGCCAGCAGCTCCTCAACCCTACAGGGGGTCGGTGAAAAACTGTTTTTT	CASSSSTLQGVGEKLFF
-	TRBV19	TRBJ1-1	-	TGTGCCAGTAGTACGACACAGGGAAATCCGGCTTTCTTT	CASSTTQGNPAFF
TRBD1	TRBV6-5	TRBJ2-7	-	TGTGCCAGCAGTCCCACAGGGGGCGGCGTCTACGAGCAGTACTTC	CASSPTGGGVYEQYF
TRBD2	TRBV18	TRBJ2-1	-	TGTGCCAGCACCGCGACTAGCGGGAGCCACAATGAGCAGTTCTTC	CASTATSGSHNEQFF
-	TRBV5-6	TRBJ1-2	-	TGTGCCAGCAGCTTTTTCCAGAACTATGGCTACACCTTC	CASSFFQNYGYTF
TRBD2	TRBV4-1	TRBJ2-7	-	TGCGCCAGCAGCCAAGAGGGCCTAGCGGAGGGCGAGCAGTACTTC	CASSQEGLAEGEQYF
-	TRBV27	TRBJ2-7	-	TGTGCCAGCAGGGCGAGGTTTAGGGCTGAGGGAACCTACGAGCAGTACTTC	CASRARFRAEGTYEQYF
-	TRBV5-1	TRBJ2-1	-	TGCGCCAGCAGCTCGGCAGGGGGGTACAATGAGCAGTTCTTC	CASSSAGGYNEQFF
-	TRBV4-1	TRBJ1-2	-	TGCGCCAGCAGCCAGGAGGACGGGGGTTCGCTCTATGGCTACACCTTC	CASSQEDGGSLYGYTF
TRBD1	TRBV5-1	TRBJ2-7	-	TGCGCCAGCAAACCCGGGACAGGGAGCTCCTACGAGCAGTACTTC	CASKPGTGSSYEQYF
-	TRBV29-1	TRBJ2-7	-	TGCAGCGTACTCCTATCCTACGAGCAGTACTTC	CSVLLSYEQYF
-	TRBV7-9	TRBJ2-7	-	TGTGCCAGCAGCTTAAAAGGTTCTAGCTCCTACGAGCAGTACTTC	CASSLKGSSSYEQYF
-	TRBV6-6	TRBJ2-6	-	TGTGCCAGCAGTTACGGCGGGAGGGCCAACGTCCTGACTTTC	CASSYGGRANVLTF
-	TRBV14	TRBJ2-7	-	TGTGCCAGCAGCCAAGAAGGCAGCGGAGCCTACGAGCAGTACTTC	CASSQEGSGAYEQYF
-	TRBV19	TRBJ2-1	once	TGTGCCAGCACTCACCTAAGTGGCAATGAGCAGTTCTTC	CASTHLSGNEQFF
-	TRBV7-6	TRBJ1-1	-	TGTGCCAGCAGCCCTCACAAAGGAGGTGAAGCTTTCTTT	CASSPHKGGEAFF
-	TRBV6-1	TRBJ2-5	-	TGTGCCAGCAGTGAAGGGCCAGGGGATGAGACCCAGTACTTC	CASSEGPGDETQYF
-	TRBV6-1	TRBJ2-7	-	TGTGCCAGCAGTGAAGTCAGGGGTCCCTCCTACGAGCAGTACTTC	CASSEVRGPSYEQYF
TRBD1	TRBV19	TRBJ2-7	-	TGTGCCAGTAGTACCGGGACAGGGATCTACGAGCAGTACTTC	CASSTGTGIYEQYF
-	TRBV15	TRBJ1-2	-	TGTGCCACCAGCAAACAGATATCTAACTATGGCTACACCTTC	CATSKQISNYGYTF
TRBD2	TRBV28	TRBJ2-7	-	TGTGCCAGCAGTCCACGTTCCAGCGGGAGACGTGGAGCCTACGAGCAGTACTTC	CASSPRSSGRRGAYEQYF